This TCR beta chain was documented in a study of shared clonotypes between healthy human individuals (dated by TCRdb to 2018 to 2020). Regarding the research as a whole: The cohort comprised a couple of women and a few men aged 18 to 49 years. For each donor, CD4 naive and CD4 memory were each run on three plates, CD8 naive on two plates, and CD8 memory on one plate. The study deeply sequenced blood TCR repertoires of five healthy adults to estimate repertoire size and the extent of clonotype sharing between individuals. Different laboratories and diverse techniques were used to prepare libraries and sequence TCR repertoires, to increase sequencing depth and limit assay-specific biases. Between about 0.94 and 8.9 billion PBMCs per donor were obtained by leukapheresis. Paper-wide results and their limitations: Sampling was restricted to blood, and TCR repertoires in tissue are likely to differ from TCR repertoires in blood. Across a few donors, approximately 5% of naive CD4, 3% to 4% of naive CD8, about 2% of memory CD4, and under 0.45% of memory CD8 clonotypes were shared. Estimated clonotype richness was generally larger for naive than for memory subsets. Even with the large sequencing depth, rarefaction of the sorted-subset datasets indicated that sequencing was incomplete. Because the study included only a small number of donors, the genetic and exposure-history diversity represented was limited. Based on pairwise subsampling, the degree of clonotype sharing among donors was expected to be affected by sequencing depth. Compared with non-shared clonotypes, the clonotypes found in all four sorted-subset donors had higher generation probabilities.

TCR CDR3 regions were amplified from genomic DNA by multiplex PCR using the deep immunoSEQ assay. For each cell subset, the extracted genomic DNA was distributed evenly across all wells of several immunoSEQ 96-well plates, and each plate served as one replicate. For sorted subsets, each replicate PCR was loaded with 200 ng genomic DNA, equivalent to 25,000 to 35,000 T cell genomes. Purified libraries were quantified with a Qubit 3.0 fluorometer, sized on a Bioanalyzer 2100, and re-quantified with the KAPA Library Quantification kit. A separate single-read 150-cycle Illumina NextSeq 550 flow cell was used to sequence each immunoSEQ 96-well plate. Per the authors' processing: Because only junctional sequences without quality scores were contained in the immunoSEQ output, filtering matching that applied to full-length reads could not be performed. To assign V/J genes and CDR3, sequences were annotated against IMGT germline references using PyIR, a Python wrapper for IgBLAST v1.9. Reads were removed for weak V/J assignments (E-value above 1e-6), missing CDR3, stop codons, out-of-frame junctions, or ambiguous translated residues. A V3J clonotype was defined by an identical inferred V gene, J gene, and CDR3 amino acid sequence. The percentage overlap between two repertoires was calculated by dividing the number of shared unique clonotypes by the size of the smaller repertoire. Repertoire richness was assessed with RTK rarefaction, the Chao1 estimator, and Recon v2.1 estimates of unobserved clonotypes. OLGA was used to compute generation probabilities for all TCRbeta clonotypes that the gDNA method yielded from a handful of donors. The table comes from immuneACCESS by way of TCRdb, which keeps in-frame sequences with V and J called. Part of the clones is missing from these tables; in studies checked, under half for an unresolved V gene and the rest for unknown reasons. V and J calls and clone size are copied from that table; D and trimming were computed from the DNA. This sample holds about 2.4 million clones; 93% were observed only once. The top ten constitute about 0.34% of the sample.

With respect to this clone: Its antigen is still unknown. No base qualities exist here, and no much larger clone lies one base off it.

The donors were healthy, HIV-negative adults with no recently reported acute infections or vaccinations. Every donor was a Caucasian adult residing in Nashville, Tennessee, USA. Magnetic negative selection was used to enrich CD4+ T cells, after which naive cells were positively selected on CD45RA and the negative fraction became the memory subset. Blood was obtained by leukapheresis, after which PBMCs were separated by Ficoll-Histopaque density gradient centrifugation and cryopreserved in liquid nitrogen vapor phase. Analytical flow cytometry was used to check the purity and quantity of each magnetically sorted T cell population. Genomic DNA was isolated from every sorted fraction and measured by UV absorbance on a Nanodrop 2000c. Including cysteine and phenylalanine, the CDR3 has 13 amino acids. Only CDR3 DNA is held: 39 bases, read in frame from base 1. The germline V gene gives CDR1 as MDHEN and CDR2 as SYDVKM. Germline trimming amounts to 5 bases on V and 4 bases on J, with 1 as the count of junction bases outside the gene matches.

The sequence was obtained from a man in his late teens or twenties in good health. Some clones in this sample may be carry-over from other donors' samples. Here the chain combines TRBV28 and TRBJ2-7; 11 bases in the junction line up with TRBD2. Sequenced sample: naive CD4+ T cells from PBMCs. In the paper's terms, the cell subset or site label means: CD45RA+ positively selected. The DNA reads TGTGCCAGCAGTCCTAGCGGGAGGTACGAGCAGTACTTC. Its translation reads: CASSPSGRYEQYF.